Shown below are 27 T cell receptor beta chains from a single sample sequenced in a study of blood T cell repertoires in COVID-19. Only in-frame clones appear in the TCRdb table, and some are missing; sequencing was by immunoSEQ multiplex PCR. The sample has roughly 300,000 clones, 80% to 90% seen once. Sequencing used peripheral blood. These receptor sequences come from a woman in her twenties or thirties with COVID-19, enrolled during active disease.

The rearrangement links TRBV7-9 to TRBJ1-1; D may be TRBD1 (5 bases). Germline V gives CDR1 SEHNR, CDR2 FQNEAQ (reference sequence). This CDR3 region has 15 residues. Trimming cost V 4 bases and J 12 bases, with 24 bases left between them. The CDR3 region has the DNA TGTGCCAGCAGCTCAATACCTCTCGGGGGGACGGGTACTTTCTTT. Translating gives CASSSIPLGGTGTFF.

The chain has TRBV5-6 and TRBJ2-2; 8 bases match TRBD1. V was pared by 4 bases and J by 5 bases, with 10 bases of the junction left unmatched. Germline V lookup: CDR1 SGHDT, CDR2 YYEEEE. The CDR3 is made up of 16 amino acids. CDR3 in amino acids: CASSLRDRIRTGELFF. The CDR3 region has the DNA TGTGCCAGCAGCCTCCGGGACAGGATAAGAACCGGGGAGCTGTTTTTT.

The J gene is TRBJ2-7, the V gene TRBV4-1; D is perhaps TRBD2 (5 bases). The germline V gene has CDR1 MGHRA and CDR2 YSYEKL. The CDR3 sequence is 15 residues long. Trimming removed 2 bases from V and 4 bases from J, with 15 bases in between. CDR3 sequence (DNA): TGCGCCAGCAGCCAATCCAGCGGACCTATTTACGAGCAGTACTTC. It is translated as CASSQSSGPIYEQYF.

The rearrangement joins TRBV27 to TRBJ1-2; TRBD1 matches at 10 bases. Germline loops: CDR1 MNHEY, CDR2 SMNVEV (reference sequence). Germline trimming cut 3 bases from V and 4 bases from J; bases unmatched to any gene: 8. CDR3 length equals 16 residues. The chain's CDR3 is CASSFTGTGDPYGYTF. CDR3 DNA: TGTGCCAGCAGTTTCACCGGGACAGGGGACCCCTATGGCTACACCTTC.

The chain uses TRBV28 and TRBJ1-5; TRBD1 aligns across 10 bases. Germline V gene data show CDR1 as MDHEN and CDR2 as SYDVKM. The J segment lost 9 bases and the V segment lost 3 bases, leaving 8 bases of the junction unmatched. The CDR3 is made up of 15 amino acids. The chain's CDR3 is CASSFPGTGDWPQHF. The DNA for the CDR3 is TGTGCCAGCAGTTTTCCCGGGACAGGGGACTGGCCCCAGCATTTT.

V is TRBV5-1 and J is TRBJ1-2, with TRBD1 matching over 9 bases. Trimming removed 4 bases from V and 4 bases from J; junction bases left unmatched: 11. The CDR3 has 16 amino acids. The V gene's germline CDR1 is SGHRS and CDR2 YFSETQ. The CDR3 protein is CASSGGTGNPFYGYTF. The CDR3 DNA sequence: TGCGCCAGCAGCGGCGGGACAGGGAATCCCTTCTATGGCTACACCTTC.

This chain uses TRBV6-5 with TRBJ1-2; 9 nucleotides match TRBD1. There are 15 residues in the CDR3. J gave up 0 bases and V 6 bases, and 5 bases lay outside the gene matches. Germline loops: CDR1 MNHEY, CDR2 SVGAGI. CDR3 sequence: CASSPRQGANYGYTF. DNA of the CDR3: TGTGCCAGCAGCCCGAGACAGGGGGCTAACTATGGCTACACCTTC.

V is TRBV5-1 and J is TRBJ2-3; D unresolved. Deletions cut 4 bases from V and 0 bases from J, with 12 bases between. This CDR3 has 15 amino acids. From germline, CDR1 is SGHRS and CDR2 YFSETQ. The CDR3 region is CASSPGGTSTDTQYF. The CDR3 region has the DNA TGCGCCAGCAGCCCGGGTGGCACGAGCACAGATACGCAGTATTTT. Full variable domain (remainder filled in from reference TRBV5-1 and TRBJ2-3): KAGVTQTPRYLIKTRGQQVTLSCSPISGHRSVSWYQQTPGQGLQFLFEYFSETQRNKGNFPGRFSGRQFSNSRSEMNVSTLELGDSALYLCASSPGGTSTDTQYFGPGTRLTVL.

CDR3 amino acids: CASSPWAGINYGYTF. Written as DNA, the CDR3 is TGTGCCAGCAGCCCCTGGGCAGGGATTAACTATGGCTACACCTTC. The chain employs TRBV3-1 (or the pseudogene TRBV3-2) and TRBJ1-2, with D perhaps TRBD1 (5 bases). Germline values: CDR1 LGHDT, CDR2 YNNKEL (reference sequence). V lost 4 bases and J lost 1, with 13 bases in between. The CDR3 extends over 15 amino acids.

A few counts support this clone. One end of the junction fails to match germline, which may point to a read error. CDR3 in amino acids: CASTEPGQGLTEQYF. The DNA of the CDR3 is TGTGCCAGCACTGAACCGGGACAGGGCCTTACGGAGCAGTACTTC. The J gene is TRBJ2-7, the V gene TRBV6-1, with 9 bases identical to TRBD1. This CDR3 has 15 amino acids. Looked up from germline, CDR1 is MNHNS and CDR2 is SASEGT.

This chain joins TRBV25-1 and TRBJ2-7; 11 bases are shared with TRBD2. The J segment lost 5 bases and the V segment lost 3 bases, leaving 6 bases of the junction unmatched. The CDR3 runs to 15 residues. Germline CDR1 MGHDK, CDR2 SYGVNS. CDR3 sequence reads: CASSERLAGFHEQYF. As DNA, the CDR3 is TGTGCCAGCAGTGAGAGACTAGCGGGGTTCCACGAGCAGTACTTC.

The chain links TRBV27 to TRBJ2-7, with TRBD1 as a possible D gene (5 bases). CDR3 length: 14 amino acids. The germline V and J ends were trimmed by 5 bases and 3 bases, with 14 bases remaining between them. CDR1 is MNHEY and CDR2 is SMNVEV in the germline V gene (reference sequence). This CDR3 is CASSPGLSYYEQYF. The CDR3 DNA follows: TGTGCCAGCAGTCCAGGGCTAAGCTACTACGAGCAGTACTTC.

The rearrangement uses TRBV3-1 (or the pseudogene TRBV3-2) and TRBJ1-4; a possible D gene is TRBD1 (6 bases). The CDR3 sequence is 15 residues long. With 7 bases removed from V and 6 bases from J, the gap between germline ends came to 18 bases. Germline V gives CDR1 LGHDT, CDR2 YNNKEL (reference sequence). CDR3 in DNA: TGTGCCAGCACCCGAGGCACAGGGCTGTATGAAAAACTGTTTTTT. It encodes CASTRGTGLYEKLFF.

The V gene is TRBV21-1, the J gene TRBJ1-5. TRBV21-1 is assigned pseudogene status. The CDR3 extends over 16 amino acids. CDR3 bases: TGTGCCAGCAGCAAAGATGAACTTTATAGCAATCAGCCCCAGCATTTT. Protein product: CASSKDELYSNQPQHF.

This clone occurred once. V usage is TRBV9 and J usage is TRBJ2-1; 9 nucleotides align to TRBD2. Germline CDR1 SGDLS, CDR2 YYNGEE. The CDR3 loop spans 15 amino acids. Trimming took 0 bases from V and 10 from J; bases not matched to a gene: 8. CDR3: CASSVVGGGAEEQFF. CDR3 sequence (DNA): TGTGCCAGCAGCGTAGTTGGCGGGGGGGCAGAGGAGCAGTTCTTC.

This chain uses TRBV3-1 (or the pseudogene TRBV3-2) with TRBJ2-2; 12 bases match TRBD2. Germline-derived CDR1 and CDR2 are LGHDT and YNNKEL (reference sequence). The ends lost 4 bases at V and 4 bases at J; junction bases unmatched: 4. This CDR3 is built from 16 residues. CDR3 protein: CASSLGLAGFTGELFF. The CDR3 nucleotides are TGTGCCAGCAGCCTCGGACTAGCGGGGTTCACCGGGGAGCTGTTTTTT.

The CDR3 loop reads CASSPGLADNYNEQFF. Here the CDR3 DNA reads TGTGCCAGCAGCCCGGGACTAGCGGATAACTACAATGAGCAGTTCTTC. The chain has TRBV9 and TRBJ2-1; 11 bases align to TRBD2. V lost 4 bases, J lost 3 bases, and 6 bases stayed unmatched. The CDR3 contains 16 residues. From germline, CDR1 is SGDLS and CDR2 YYNGEE.

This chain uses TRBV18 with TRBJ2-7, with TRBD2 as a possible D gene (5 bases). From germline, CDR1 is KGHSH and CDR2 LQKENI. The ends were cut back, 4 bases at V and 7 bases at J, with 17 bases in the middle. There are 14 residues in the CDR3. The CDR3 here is CASSHFTLPGEQYF. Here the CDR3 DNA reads TGTGCCAGCTCACACTTTACGCTGCCGGGAGAGCAGTACTTC.

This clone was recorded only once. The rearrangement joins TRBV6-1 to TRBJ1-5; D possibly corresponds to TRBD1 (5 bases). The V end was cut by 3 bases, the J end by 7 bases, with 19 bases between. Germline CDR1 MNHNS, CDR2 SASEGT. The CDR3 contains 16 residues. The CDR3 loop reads CASSDPDVGGNQPQHF. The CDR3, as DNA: TGTGCCAGCAGTGACCCCGACGTGGGGGGTAACCAGCCCCAGCATTTT.

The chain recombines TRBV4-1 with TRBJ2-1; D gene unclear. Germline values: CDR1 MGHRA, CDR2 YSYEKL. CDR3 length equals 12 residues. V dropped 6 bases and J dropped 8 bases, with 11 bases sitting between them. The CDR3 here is CASSPGLDEQFF. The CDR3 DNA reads TGCGCCAGCAGTCCTGGTTTAGATGAGCAGTTCTTC.

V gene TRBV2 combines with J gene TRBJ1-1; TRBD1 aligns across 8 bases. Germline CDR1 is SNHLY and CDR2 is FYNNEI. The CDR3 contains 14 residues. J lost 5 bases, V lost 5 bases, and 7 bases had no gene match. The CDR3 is CASSRQGLRTEAFF. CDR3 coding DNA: TGTGCCAGCAGTCGACAGGGGCTTCGGACTGAAGCTTTCTTT.

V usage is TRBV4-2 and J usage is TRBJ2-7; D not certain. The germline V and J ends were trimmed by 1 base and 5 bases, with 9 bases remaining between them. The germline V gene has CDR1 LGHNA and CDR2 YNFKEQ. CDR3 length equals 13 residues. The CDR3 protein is CASSQVETDEQYF. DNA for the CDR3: TGTGCCAGCAGCCAAGTAGAAACCGACGAGCAGTACTTC.

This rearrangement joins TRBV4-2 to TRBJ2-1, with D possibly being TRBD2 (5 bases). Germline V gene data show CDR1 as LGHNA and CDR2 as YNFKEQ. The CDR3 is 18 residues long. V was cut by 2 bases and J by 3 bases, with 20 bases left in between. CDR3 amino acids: CASSQTLSVRGFYNEQFF. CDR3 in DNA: TGTGCCAGCAGCCAAACCCTCAGTGTGAGAGGGTTCTACAATGAGCAGTTCTTC.

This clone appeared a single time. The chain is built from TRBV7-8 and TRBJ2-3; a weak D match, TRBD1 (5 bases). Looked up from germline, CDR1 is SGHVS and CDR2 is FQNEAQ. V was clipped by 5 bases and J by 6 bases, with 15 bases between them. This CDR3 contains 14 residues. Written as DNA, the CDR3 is TGTGCCAGCAGCCGAGTGGGGCGCAGGGATACGCAGTATTTT. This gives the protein CASSRVGRRDTQYF.

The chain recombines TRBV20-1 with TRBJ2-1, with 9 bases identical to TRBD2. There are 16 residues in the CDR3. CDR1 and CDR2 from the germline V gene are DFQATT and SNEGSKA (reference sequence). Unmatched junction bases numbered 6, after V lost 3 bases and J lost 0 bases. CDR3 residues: CSASRGGVSSYNEQFF. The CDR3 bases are TGCAGTGCTAGTCGCGGGGGGGTTAGCTCCTACAATGAGCAGTTCTTC.

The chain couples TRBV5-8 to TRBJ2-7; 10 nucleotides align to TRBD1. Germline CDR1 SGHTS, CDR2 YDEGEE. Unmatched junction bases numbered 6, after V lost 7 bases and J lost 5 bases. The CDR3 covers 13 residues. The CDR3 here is CASLDRGRDEQYF. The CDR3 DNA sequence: TGTGCCAGCTTAGACAGGGGGCGGGACGAGCAGTACTTC.

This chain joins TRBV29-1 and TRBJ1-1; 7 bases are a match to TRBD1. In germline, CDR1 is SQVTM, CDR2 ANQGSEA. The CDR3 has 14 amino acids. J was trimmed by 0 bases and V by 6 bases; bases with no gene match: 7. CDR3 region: CSVTGVRMNTEAFF. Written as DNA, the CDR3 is TGCAGCGTAACAGGGGTGAGGATGAACACTGAAGCTTTCTTT.